These 8 T cell receptor beta chains were all obtained from the same sample, sequenced in a study of cytomegalovirus exposure and HLA in healthy donors. Both 60 Vbeta primers and 13 Jbeta primers went into the PCR. The method was immunoSEQ multiplex PCR; TCRdb's version includes in-frame clones alone and lacks a portion of them. The sample has about 130,000 clones; just under 80% are singletons. The sequencing sample was made of PBMCs. These TCRs come from a man under 40 in good health and CMV-seronegative.

The genes are TRBV7-2 and TRBJ2-3; tentatively, D is TRBD1 (5 bases). CDR1 SGHTA and CDR2 FQGNSA come from the germline V gene. The CDR3 is 13 residues long. V was pared by 5 bases and J by 6 bases, with 12 bases between. The CDR3 reads CASSPQGRDTQYF. Here the CDR3 DNA reads TGTGCCAGCAGCCCCCAGGGTAGGGATACGCAGTATTTT.

The genes are TRBV2 and TRBJ2-7; TRBD1 agrees at 10 bases. The germline gives CDR1 SNHLY, CDR2 FYNNEI. Trimming removed 4 bases from V and 3 bases from J; junction bases left unmatched: 6. The CDR3 length is 15 residues. CDR3 protein: CASSALRTGGYEQYF. The CDR3 DNA reads as TGTGCCAGCAGTGCCTTAAGGACAGGGGGCTACGAGCAGTACTTC.

The V gene is TRBV6-6, the J gene TRBJ2-5; weak D call: TRBD1 (6 bases). Trimming shortened V by 4 bases and J by 4 bases, and 16 bases separated the two germline ends. The CDR3 loop spans 15 amino acids. In germline, CDR1 is MNHNY, CDR2 SVGAGI (reference sequence). The CDR3 nucleotides read TGTGCCAGCAGTTCCCCGGGACACACCGGAGAGACCCAGTACTTC. Translating gives CASSSPGHTGETQYF.

This clone was detected once. The chain carries TRBV4-1 and TRBJ2-7, with 8 bases lining up with TRBD2. Germline lookup yields CDR1 MGHRA and CDR2 YSYEKL. J lost 1 base, V lost 4 bases, and 9 bases had no gene match. The CDR3 sequence is 16 residues long. In nucleotides, the CDR3 is TGCGCCAGCAGCCCCCTAGGGACTAGAGGTTCCTACGAGCAGTACTTC. Translation: CASSPLGTRGSYEQYF.

DNA of the CDR3: TGCAGCGTTGCCCCCGGGATCCCACCCTACGAGCAGTACTTC. This codes for CSVAPGIPPYEQYF. V usage is TRBV29-1 and J usage is TRBJ2-7; the D gene is possibly TRBD2 (5 bases). The CDR3 has 14 residues. Trimming cost V 4 bases and J 2 bases, with 15 bases left between them. The germline V gene encodes CDR1 SQVTM and CDR2 ANQGSEA.

Notes on this clone: One end of the junction is discordant with germline, which a read error may explain. CDR3 coding DNA: TGTGTCAGCGAAAGGACAGGGGGTTTTGGAGAGACCCAGTACTTC. It codes for CVSERTGGFGETQYF. This chain links TRBV6-5 with TRBJ2-5; TRBD1 aligns across 10 bases. CDR1 is MNHEY and CDR2 is SVGAGI in the germline V gene. The CDR3 runs to 15 residues.

This chain links TRBV4-2 with TRBJ2-7; TRBD2 matches 7 bases. With V trimmed by 0 bases and J by 3 bases, 5 bases remained unmatched. The CDR3 loop spans 15 amino acids. CDR1 LGHNA and CDR2 YNFKEQ come from the germline V gene. CDR3 region: CASSQDLRGNYEQYF. CDR3 in DNA: TGTGCCAGCAGCCAAGATTTGCGGGGGAACTACGAGCAGTACTTC.

This chain connects TRBV6-5 to TRBJ2-5; maybe TRBD1 (6 bases). Trimming shortened V by 2 bases and J by 5 bases, and 15 bases separated the two germline ends. Germline lookup yields CDR1 MNHEY and CDR2 SVGAGI. This CDR3 spans 15 amino acids. CDR3 in amino acids: CASSYGSTGPETQYF. The DNA for the CDR3 is TGTGCCAGCAGTTACGGGTCAACAGGGCCGGAGACCCAGTACTTC.